This TCR beta chain appears in the sequencing data of a study of T-cell memory formation after mild COVID-19 (dated by TCRdb to the early 2020s). Background for the entire study: TCR sequence clusters from the two donors were largely donor specific. Longitudinal TCRalpha and TCRbeta repertoire sequencing tracked T-cell clones expanding and contracting after mild COVID-19 in two donors. Two young, previously healthy adult volunteers made up the cohort, one male and one female. Broad study findings and their caveats: Clones that contracted from day 15 to 85 showed balanced CD4/CD8 phenotypes, whereas a second wave of clones that expanded from day 15 to 37 leaned towards CD4+. Some responding clones were found in pre-infection memory, which suggests that pre-existing cross-reactive memory T cells took part in the SARS-CoV-2 response. Contracting CD4+ clones appeared mostly in the CM and EM memory subsets, whereas CD8+ clones were enriched in EMRA. The study covered only two mild cases, and larger cohorts including severe cases with pre-infection samples were considered necessary. SARS-CoV-2 specificity of the second-wave clones peaking on day 37 was not confirmed.

This clonotype was found a few times. Its antigen specificity is not known. Base quality data are lacking; no much larger clone is found one base away. Sequencing instrument: Illumina NovaSeq 6000. TCRalpha and TCRbeta cDNA libraries were built by 5'RACE with constant-segment primers, adding sample barcodes and unique molecular identifiers. Trizol reagent was used to extract RNA from every sample. Amplification of the libraries took two PCR steps, and the second step added a second sample barcode plus Illumina TruSeq adapters. Sequencing of libraries was performed on an Illumina NovaSeq with 2 x 150 bp paired-end reads. Concerning the study's data processing: Demultiplexing of reads and collapsing into UMI-guided consensus sequences were performed with migec v1.2.7. Using mixcr v2.1.11, UMI consensuses were aligned to TRA and TRB V and J templates and then assembled into clonotypes. A clonotype was counted as expanded or contracted only if both edgeR and NoisET called the change significant, with noise models trained on biological replicates. For edgeR calls, a false discovery rate-adjusted p below 0.01 and a log2 fold-change threshold of 1 were applied. As an exploratory analysis of dynamics, PCA with hierarchical clustering was applied to max-normalized trajectories of the 1000 most abundant clonotypes. Separately sequenced CD4+ and CD8+ repertoires were used to assign the CD4 or CD8 phenotype of responding clones. TCRdb redid the processing of the public reads, applying fastp at Q25 and MiXCR, and retained in-frame beta chains. CDR3 protein duplicates are merged, each entry listing the most common genes and DNA. These V and J calls originate from TCRdb's pipeline instead of the authors' own analysis. The table for this sample lists more than 80,000 distinct CDR3 sequences; under 15% of them were counted only once. The top ten clonotypes cover 27% of the sample.

PBMCs were isolated by Ficoll-Paque density gradient centrifugation. The CDR3 measures 13 amino acids from cysteine to phenylalanine. The read is trimmed to its CDR3 DNA, 39 bases read in frame from base 1. Reading the germline V gene gives CDR1 MRHNA and CDR2 SNTAGT. V is pared back by 2 bases and J by 2 bases, with 6 bases lying between the germline termini. Sample: PBMCs or a T cell subset sorted from them (not recorded which). In this chain, TRBV6-4 is recombined with TRBJ1-2, with an unclear D gene assignment. This TCR came from an adult woman who had mild COVID-19 (a few samples of this study predate the infection). The sample titles of this study are shuffled in the database, so cell type and time point are left out; the donor was told from shared clones. The DNA sequence is as follows: TGTGCCAGCAGTGACGGGGAAAACTATGGCTACACCTTC. It translates as CASSDGENYGYTF.